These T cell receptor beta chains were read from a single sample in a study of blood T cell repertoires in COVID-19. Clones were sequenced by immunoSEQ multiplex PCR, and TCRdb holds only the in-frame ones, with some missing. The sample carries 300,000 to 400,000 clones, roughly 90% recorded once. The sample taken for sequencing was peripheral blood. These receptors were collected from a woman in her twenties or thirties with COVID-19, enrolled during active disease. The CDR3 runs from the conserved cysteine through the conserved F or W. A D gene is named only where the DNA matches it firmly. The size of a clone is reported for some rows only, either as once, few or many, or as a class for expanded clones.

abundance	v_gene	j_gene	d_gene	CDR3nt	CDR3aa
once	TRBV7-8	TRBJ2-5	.	TGTGCCAGCAGCTTATATCAGAACCAAGAGACCCAGTACTTC	CASSLYQNQETQYF
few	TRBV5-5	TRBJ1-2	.	TGTGCCAGCAGCTTAAATACTCACTATGGCTACACCTTC	CASSLNTHYGYTF
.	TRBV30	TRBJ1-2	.	TGTGCCTGGGCCCGGGACACACCTAACTATGGCTACACCTTC	CAWARDTPNYGYTF
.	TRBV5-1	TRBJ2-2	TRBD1	TGCGCCAGCAGCTCGGGACAGGGCGGGACGTCGAACACCGGGGAGCTGTTTTTT	CASSSGQGGTSNTGELFF
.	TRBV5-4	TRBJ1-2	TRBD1	TGTGCCAGCAGCTCCGGGACAGAACTATCTGGCTACACCTTC	CASSSGTELSGYTF
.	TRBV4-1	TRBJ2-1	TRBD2	TGCGCCAGCAGCCAGGGGGGAGGGACTAGGGACAATGAGCAGTTCTTC	CASSQGGGTRDNEQFF
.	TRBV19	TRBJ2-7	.	TGTGCCAGTAGCGGGGGATCCTACGAGCAGTACTTC	CASSGGSYEQYF
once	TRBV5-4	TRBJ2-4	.	TGTGCCAGCAGCTTGGAGGCGGACCGGACAAAAAACATTCAGTACTTC	CASSLEADRTKNIQYF
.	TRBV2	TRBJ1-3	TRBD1	TGTGCCAGCAGGGGCCGGACAGGGCTTCTCTCCTCTGGAAACACCATATATTTT	CASRGRTGLLSSGNTIYF
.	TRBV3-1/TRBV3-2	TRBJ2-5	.	TGTGCCAGCAGCCAAGATATGGCAGGCCAAGAGACCCAGTACTTC	CASSQDMAGQETQYF
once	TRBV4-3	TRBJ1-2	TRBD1	TGCGCCAGCAGCCAAGAGTATGGGACAGGGGGCGCCGGCTACACCTTC	CASSQEYGTGGAGYTF
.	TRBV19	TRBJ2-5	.	TGTGCCAGTAGTATAGTGCGGGGAAGAGAAGAGACCCAGTACTTC	CASSIVRGREETQYF
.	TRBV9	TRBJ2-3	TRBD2	TGTGCCAGCAGCGTCTCTGGGACTAGCGGGGGCCCAGATACGCAGTATTTT	CASSVSGTSGGPDTQYF
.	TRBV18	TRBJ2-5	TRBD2	TGTGCCAGCTCACCCAGAGGACTAGCGGGGCCCCAAGAGACCCAGTACTTC	CASSPRGLAGPQETQYF
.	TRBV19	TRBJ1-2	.	TGTGCCAGTAAAGAAGGTGCGTCCGGCGGGTATGGCTACACCTTC	CASKEGASGGYGYTF
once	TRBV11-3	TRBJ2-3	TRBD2	TGTGCCAGCAGCTCCGGACGACTAGCGACTCGTGTAGATACGCAGTATTTT	CASSSGRLATRVDTQYF
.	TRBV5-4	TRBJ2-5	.	TGTGCCAGCAGCTTAAGGAGTTCGAAGACCCAGTACTTC	CASSLRSSKTQYF
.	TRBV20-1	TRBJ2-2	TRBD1	TGCAGTGCTAGTGTCGGGACAGGGGCCGGGGAGCTGTTTTTT	CSASVGTGAGELFF
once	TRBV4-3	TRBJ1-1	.	TGCGCCAGCAGCAAAACGACCATCCGGCTGACCAAGAGCGGCACTGAAGCTTTCTTT	CASSKTTIRLTKSGTEAFF
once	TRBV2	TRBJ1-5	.	TGTGCCAGCAGCAGCTACTCAGGGGGCAATCAGCCCCAGCATTTT	CASSSYSGGNQPQHF
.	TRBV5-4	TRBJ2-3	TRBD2	TGTGCCAGCAGTCTAGCGGGGGGCCCCACAGATACGCAGTATTTT	CASSLAGGPTDTQYF
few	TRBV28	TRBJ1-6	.	TGTGCCAGCAGTTTTGGGGACACTAATTCACCCCTCCACTTT	CASSFGDTNSPLHF
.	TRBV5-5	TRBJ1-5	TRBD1	TGTGCCAGCAGCTCGACGAGCAGGGGGAATCAGCCCCAGCATTTT	CASSSTSRGNQPQHF
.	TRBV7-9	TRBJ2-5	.	TGTGCCAGCAGCCTACCTCTGAGGAACCAAGAGACCCAGTACTTC	CASSLPLRNQETQYF
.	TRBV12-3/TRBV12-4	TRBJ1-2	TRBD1	TGTGCCAGCAGAACCGGGACAGCTGGAGGCTACACCTTC	CASRTGTAGGYTF
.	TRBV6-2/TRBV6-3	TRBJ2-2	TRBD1	TGTGCCAGCAGTGGCGACAGGGGAAACACCGGGGAGCTGTTTTTT	CASSGDRGNTGELFF
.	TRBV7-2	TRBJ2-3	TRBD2	TGTGCCAGCAGCCCCGCGAGCGGGAGGGTGGGAGATACGCAGTATTTT	CASSPASGRVGDTQYF
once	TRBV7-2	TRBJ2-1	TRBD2	TGTGCCAGCAGCTTAGAAGGAGCGGGAGGATATGAGCAGTTCTTC	CASSLEGAGGYEQFF
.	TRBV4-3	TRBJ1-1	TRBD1	TGCGCCAGCAGCCAAGGAGGGGACAGAGAAGCTTTCTTT	CASSQGGDREAFF
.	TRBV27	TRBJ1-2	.	TGTGCCAGCAGTCCGCAGGGGTTCGCGGACGGCTACACCTTC	CASSPQGFADGYTF
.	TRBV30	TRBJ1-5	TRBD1	TGTGCCTGGAGTGTCAGGGGACAGTTCAATCAGCCCCAGCATTTT	CAWSVRGQFNQPQHF
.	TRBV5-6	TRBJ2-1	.	TGTGCCAGCAGCTTGACGACTGTAAGCTCCTACAATGAGCAGTTCTTC	CASSLTTVSSYNEQFF
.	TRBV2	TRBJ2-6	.	TGTGCCAGCAGTGAAGCGCGCGGCTCTGGGGCCAACGTCCTGACTTTC	CASSEARGSGANVLTF
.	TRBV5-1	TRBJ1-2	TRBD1	TGCGCCAGCAGCGTGACAGGGGGCGCTCGGGGCTACACCTTC	CASSVTGGARGYTF
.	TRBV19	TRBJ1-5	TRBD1	TGTGCCAGTAATCACCTCGGGACAGGTAATCAGCCCCAGCATTTT	CASNHLGTGNQPQHF
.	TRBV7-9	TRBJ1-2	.	TGTGCCAGCAGTTTATCACGCCGGTTGGGGGCTCCTCATGGCTACACCTTC	CASSLSRRLGAPHGYTF
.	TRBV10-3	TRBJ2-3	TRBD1	TGTGCCATCAGTTCCGGGACAGGGGGCACAGATACGCAGTATTTT	CAISSGTGGTDTQYF
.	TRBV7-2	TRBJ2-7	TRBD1	TGTGCCAGCAGCCCATCAAGGGACAGGGTCTCCTACGAGCAGTACTTC	CASSPSRDRVSYEQYF
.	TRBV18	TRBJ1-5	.	TGTGCCAGCTCACGCATGCGCGGGGGTAATCAGCCCCAGCATTTT	CASSRMRGGNQPQHF
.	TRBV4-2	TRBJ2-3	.	TGTGCCAGCAGCCAAGCGGCGGGAGATACGCAGTATTTT	CASSQAAGDTQYF